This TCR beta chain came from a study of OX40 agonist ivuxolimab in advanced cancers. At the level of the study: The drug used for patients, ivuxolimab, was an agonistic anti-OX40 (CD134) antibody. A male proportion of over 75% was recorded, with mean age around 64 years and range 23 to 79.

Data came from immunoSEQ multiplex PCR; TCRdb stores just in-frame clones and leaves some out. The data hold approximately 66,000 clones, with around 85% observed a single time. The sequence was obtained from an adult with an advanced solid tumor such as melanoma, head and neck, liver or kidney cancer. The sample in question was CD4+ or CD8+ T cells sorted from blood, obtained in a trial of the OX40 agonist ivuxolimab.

The DNA for the CDR3 is TGTGCCAGTAGTACACCCCACCGGAACACTGAAGCTTTCTTT. Translated, it gives CASSTPHRNTEAFF. The chain combines TRBV19 with TRBJ1-1, with D unresolved. Trimming cost V 4 bases and J 1 base, with 10 bases left between them. The CDR3 length is 14 residues. Per germline, CDR1 LNHDA and CDR2 SQIVND (reference sequence).